The clone carrying this T cell receptor beta chain has ten or more counts. Its matching antigen is unknown. From unsorted bulk tissue weighing about 20-32 mg, DNA and RNA were co-extracted. Each individual tumor supplied samples from five separate regions. This CDR3 region has 17 residues. V lost 6 bases to trimming and J lost 3 bases; unmatched junction nucleotides: 11. CDR1 SQVTM and CDR2 ANQGSEA come from the germline V gene. The data belong to a study of tumor-infiltrating lymphocytes in primary liver carcinoma. Study results and caveats: Blood's top-250-clone fraction was significantly lower than that of tumors (p = 0.039). Lesser overlap characterized tumor-adjacent and tumor-blood pairs relative to tumor region pairs.

From approximately 550 ng of total RNA, TCR beta-specific cDNA was reverse-transcribed using a constant-region primer. Three nested multiplex PCR rounds, a slightly modified ARM-PCR, produced the libraries for TCR beta. Use of TRBV1-TRBV30 forward primers with a C-beta reverse primer characterized the first two PCR rounds, which lasted 10 cycles each. TCRdb re-derived calls from the multiplex PCR reads in MiXCR, one entry per CDR3 protein. The profile covers 100,000 or so distinct CDR3 sequences, with around 66% appearing a single time and roughly 12% taken by the ten largest. Sequencing input: liver tumor tissue from sampling region 2. Subset here: tumor region T2, inferior pole. The chain combines TRBV29-1 with TRBJ2-2; 12 nucleotides agree with TRBD1. The clonotype was recovered from a woman aged 55-69 years with primary liver carcinoma and hepatitis B virus infection. CDR3 nucleotides: TGCAGCGTCTCCGGGACAGGGGGCTCCCTGGACACCGGGGAGCTGTTTTTT. Residues: CSVSGTGGSLDTGELFF.